The source of this T cell receptor beta chain is a study of beta chain features in type 1 diabetes. Notes on the study in general: There was a possibility that cDNA sequencing over-represented cells with high TCR expression. Small HLA sub-analyses could not settle whether HLA shapes TCRB rearrangement. Researchers caution that PCR might favor shorter templates, equally among patients and controls.

Purities over 98% were achieved in all sorted populations. Isolated RNA was reverse transcribed in full, so expressed TCRB transcripts were sequenced. Produced via immunoSEQ multiplex PCR; TCRdb's table is partial and in-frame only. The sample holds hundreds of thousands of clones; around 15% are singletons and the top ten take approximately 0.087%. This clone was counted at least ten times. The antigen is undetermined. V dropped 2 bases and J dropped 10 bases, with 18 bases sitting between them. The CDR3 is made up of 15 amino acids. The clonotype was recovered from a man between 18 and 35 years old in good health. V gene TRBV23-1 combines with J gene TRBJ2-1, with D uncertain. TRBV23-1 is noted as an ORF with a role that remains uncertain. The material sequenced was naive CD4+ T cells from blood. The CDR3 bases are TGCGCCAGCAGTCAAACCCTCTTTTGGGTGGGGGAGCAGTTCTTC. Amino acid sequence: CASSQTLFWVGEQFF.